A single sample gave rise to the 21 T cell receptor beta chains below, sequenced in a study of early T cells in non-severe SARS-CoV-2 infection. TCRdb re-analysed the 5' RACE reads in MiXCR, keeping a single row per CDR3 protein. The sample has under 60,000 distinct CDR3 sequences, under 11% seen once. The sample consisted of whole blood. The receptors originated from an adult who was a healthcare worker with PCR-confirmed SARS-CoV-2 infection or an uninfected control (not recorded which).

This clonotype was found many times. This chain connects TRBV29-1 to TRBJ1-2, with D maybe TRBD1 (5 bases). Per germline, CDR1 SQVTM and CDR2 ANQGSEA. Trimming shortened V by 2 bases and J by 0 bases, and 10 bases separated the two germline ends. The CDR3 totals 14 residues. This CDR3 is CSVESTATNYGYTF. The CDR3 DNA reads TGCAGCGTTGAATCGACAGCTACTAACTATGGCTACACCTTC.

At least ten counts were recorded for this clonotype. The J gene is TRBJ2-5, the V gene TRBV27; D is unclear. The CDR3 covers 13 residues. Germline lookup yields CDR1 MNHEY and CDR2 SMNVEV (reference sequence). V lost 2 bases and J lost 4, with 8 bases in between. CDR3 region: CASSLGPRETQYF. The CDR3 coding sequence is TGTGCCAGCAGTTTAGGCCCCAGAGAGACCCAGTACTTC.

The gene calls are TRBV2 and TRBJ2-1; D uncertain. CDR3 length equals 12 residues. V shed 6 bases and J shed 3 bases, with 6 bases lying between them. Germline loops: CDR1 SNHLY, CDR2 FYNNEI. This CDR3 is CASSRYYNEQFF. The DNA of the CDR3 is TGTGCCAGCAGCCGCTACTACAATGAGCAGTTCTTC.

The J gene is TRBJ2-1, the V gene TRBV20-1; 7 bases match TRBD2. The CDR3 sequence is 15 residues long. Losses at the gene ends were 4 bases for V and 7 bases for J; bases not matched to a gene: 13. Germline assignment: CDR1 DFQATT and CDR2 SNEGSKA (reference sequence). CDR3 DNA: TGCAGTGCTACCAGCGGGACTTCATGGTGGAATGAGCAGTTCTTC. This gives the protein CSATSGTSWWNEQFF.

This clonotype was counted many times. The chain recombines TRBV28 with TRBJ2-5, with TRBD1 matching 7 bases. Germline-derived CDR1 and CDR2 are MDHEN and SYDVKM. The CDR3 runs 15 residues. The V and J ends lost 4 bases and 0 bases, in that order; junction bases with no gene match: 5. In DNA, the CDR3 is TGTGCCAGCAGTTCTATCCAGGGGGACCAAGAGACCCAGTACTTC. Translated: CASSSIQGDQETQYF.

In its sample, this clonotype was seen a few times. Written as DNA, the CDR3 is TGCAGCGTACCTAGCGGTAGCACAGATACGCAGTATTTT. Amino acids: CSVPSGSTDTQYF. The rearrangement links TRBV29-1 to TRBJ2-3, with 7 bases matching TRBD2. Germline V lookup: CDR1 SQVTM, CDR2 ANQGSEA. Trimming cost V 6 bases and J 0 bases; bases outside gene matches: 3. The CDR3 extends over 13 amino acids.

As DNA, the CDR3 is TGTGCCAGCAGCTTAGCGCGGGGGTACAATGAGCAGTTCTTC. Its protein is CASSLARGYNEQFF. The J gene is TRBJ2-1, the V gene TRBV7-9; 7 nucleotides align to TRBD2. The junction had 0 bases not matched to a gene; V was cut back by 0 bases and J by 4 bases. Looked up from germline, CDR1 is SEHNR and CDR2 is FQNEAQ (reference sequence). There are 14 residues in the CDR3.

This clonotype has at least ten counts. The CDR3 sequence: CASSAPYRGHGYNSPLHF. Written as DNA, the CDR3 is TGTGCCAGCAGCGCCCCTTACAGGGGGCATGGCTATAATTCACCCCTCCACTTT. The chain uses TRBV7-2 and TRBJ1-6, with 9 bases matching TRBD1. Germline CDR1 and CDR2: SGHTA and FQGNSA. There are 18 residues in the CDR3. J lost 3 bases, V lost 5 bases, and 11 bases had no gene match.

This clonotype was seen at least ten times. J is TRBJ2-5 and V is TRBV2, with D hard to call. Looked up from germline, CDR1 is SNHLY and CDR2 is FYNNEI. Trimming pared 7 bases from V and 0 bases from J, leaving 3 bases between. The CDR3 is 11 residues long. The CDR3, as DNA: TGTGCCAGCAAATACCAAGAGACCCAGTACTTC. The encoded protein is CASKYQETQYF.

The table lists this clonotype with many counts. This chain uses TRBV15 with TRBJ2-5; the D call may be TRBD1 or TRBD2 (6 bases each). Germline V lookup: CDR1 LNHNV, CDR2 YYDKDF (reference sequence). The CDR3 loop spans 14 amino acids. Trimming removed 5 bases at V and 4 bases at J, with 14 bases between. The CDR3 region has the DNA TGTGCCACCAGCGTGCGACTAGGGGGAGAGACCCAGTACTTC. This sequence encodes CATSVRLGGETQYF. The whole variable domain, remainder taken from reference TRBV15 and TRBJ2-5, is DAMVIQNPRYQVTQFGKPVTLSCSQTLNHNVMYWYQQKSSQAPKLLFHYYDKDFNNEADTPDNFQSRRPNTSFCFLDIRSPGLGDTAMYLCATSVRLGGETQYFGPGTRLLVL.

This clonotype was counted only a few times. The chain recombines TRBV10-2 with TRBJ2-3; 13 nucleotides align to TRBD2. Germline V CDR1 and CDR2: WSHSY, SAAADI. This CDR3 is built from 20 residues. V was clipped by 6 bases and J by 0 bases; unmatched bases: 15. CDR3 protein: CASRFRLAGGPPESTDTQYF. CDR3 coding DNA: TGCGCCAGCAGGTTCCGACTAGCGGGGGGCCCCCCGGAGAGCACAGATACGCAGTATTTT.

This clonotype was observed many times. This rearrangement joins TRBV27 to TRBJ1-1; D might be TRBD1 (5 bases). V was trimmed by 0 bases and J by 5 bases, leaving 7 bases between them. Germline V lookup: CDR1 MNHEY, CDR2 SMNVEV (reference sequence). The CDR3 is 13 residues long. The CDR3 region is CASSLSHRTEAFF. CDR3 nucleotide sequence: TGTGCCAGCAGTTTATCGCACAGGACTGAAGCTTTCTTT.

This clonotype occurred many times. The chain has TRBV5-5 and TRBJ2-1; possible D gene TRBD2, 5 bases. Looked up from germline, CDR1 is SGHKS and CDR2 is YYEKEE (reference sequence). Trimming took 4 bases from V and 8 from J, leaving 13 bases between them. This CDR3 is 13 amino acids long. The CDR3 DNA follows: TGTGCCAGCAGCAAGGACTGGGCGGATGAGCAGTTCTTC. It specifies CASSKDWADEQFF.

In regard to this clonotype: This may be a read error: a much more frequent sequence differs by one nucleotide. The chain uses TRBV6-5 and TRBJ2-3; D not certain. Per the germline V gene, CDR1 is MNHEY and CDR2 is SVGAGI. V dropped 2 bases and J dropped 8 bases, with 8 bases sitting between them. This CDR3 contains 12 residues. The CDR3 bases are TGTGCCAGCAGTTACCCGATGGGTACGCAGTATTTT. Translation gives CASSYPMGTQYF.

This clonotype was seen many times. V and J are TRBV7-3 and TRBJ2-6, with unresolved D. Germline CDR1 reads SGHTA; CDR2 reads FQGTGA. This CDR3 spans 15 amino acids. V was pared by 1 base and J by 0 bases, with 4 bases between. The CDR3 protein is CASSLSRSGANVLTF. The CDR3 DNA reads TGTGCCAGCAGCTTAAGCCGCTCTGGGGCCAACGTCCTGACTTTC.

There are a few counts of this clonotype. The chain carries TRBV7-9 and TRBJ1-2; tentative D call: TRBD1 (6 bases). The CDR3 consists of 14 residues. V dropped 3 bases and J dropped 3 bases, with 11 bases sitting between them. Per the germline V gene, CDR1 is SEHNR and CDR2 is FQNEAQ (reference sequence). CDR3 DNA: TGTGCCAGCAGCTTGGTGTCAGGGGACTATGGCTACACCTTC. It is translated as CASSLVSGDYGYTF. Together with reference TRBV7-9 and TRBJ1-2, the CDR3 gives the full variable domain: DTGVSQNPRHKITKRGQNVTFRCDPISEHNRLYWYRQTLGQGPEFLTYFQNEAQLEKSRLLSDRFSAERPKGSFSTLEIQRTEQGDSAMYLCASSLVSGDYGYTFGSGTRLTVV.

This clonotype was recorded at least ten times. This rearrangement joins TRBV24-1 to TRBJ2-1; D not resolved. The CDR3 has 15 amino acids. CDR1 is KGHDR, CDR2 SFDVKD, per germline. The V gene lost 3 bases and the J gene lost 0 bases, with 8 bases spanning the gap. In DNA form, the CDR3 reads TGTGCCACCAGTGATGCAGTGAACTCCTACAATGAGCAGTTCTTC. Translated: CATSDAVNSYNEQFF.

V usage is TRBV20-1 and J usage is TRBJ1-4; D might be TRBD1 (6 bases). V lost 5 bases and J lost 7, with 17 bases in between. The CDR3 is 14 residues long. In germline, CDR1 is DFQATT, CDR2 SNEGSKA (reference sequence). Written as DNA, the CDR3 is TGCAGTGCTGGACTGACAGGACTGGGTGAAAAACTGTTTTTT. It yields the protein CSAGLTGLGEKLFF.

This clonotype was seen repeatedly, ten times or more. CDR3: CATSDSRGPGDEQFF. CDR3 in DNA: TGTGCCACCAGTGATTCCCGCGGGCCGGGCGACGAGCAGTTCTTC. The chain joins TRBV24-1 to TRBJ2-1; tentative D call: TRBD2 (5 bases). CDR1 is KGHDR, CDR2 SFDVKD, per germline. This CDR3 has 15 amino acids. Deletions cut 2 bases from V and 10 bases from J, with 17 bases between.

This clonotype was detected many times. This rearrangement joins TRBV4-1 to TRBJ2-1; the match to TRBD2 covers 10 bases. CDR1 and CDR2 (germline): MGHRA, YSYEKL. This CDR3 region has 13 residues. V was clipped by 5 bases and J by 7 bases; unmatched bases: 2. CDR3 in DNA: TGCGCCAGCAGCTTGGGACTAGCGAATGAGCAGTTCTTC. Its protein is CASSLGLANEQFF.

The chain is built from TRBV7-3 and TRBJ2-1, with D possibly TRBD2 on 6 matching bases. The V end was cut by 1 base, the J end by 8 bases, with 12 bases between. Germline V gives CDR1 SGHTA, CDR2 FQGTGA. The CDR3 has 14 amino acids. This CDR3 reads CASSLRAGSDEQFF. DNA of the CDR3: TGTGCCAGCAGCTTAAGGGCGGGAAGCGATGAGCAGTTCTTC.